A single sample gave rise to the 9 T cell receptor beta chains below, sequenced in a study of control samples from healthy donors and cancer patients. This table comes from immunoSEQ multiplex PCR, and its TCRdb copy is limited to in-frame clones, with some not included. Of about 60,000 clones listed, approximately 85% are singletons. The specimen sequenced was blood. The receptors here all came from a man aged 40-50 years in good health.

About this clone itself: At one end, the junction sequence differs from germline, possibly due to a read error. Other DNA sequences of this sample code for an identical CDR3. The chain uses TRBV29-1 and TRBJ2-5, with 12 bases identical to TRBD2. Germline V gene sequence: CDR1 SQVTM, CDR2 ANQGSEA. The CDR3 totals 15 residues. CDR3 sequence: CSVGASGRASETQYF. As DNA, the CDR3 is TGCAGCGTTGGGGCTAGCGGGAGGGCCTCGGAGACCCAATACTTC.

This chain connects TRBV5-5 to TRBJ1-1; 7 bases are a match to TRBD1. The trim removed 1 base at V and 5 bases at J, leaving 5 bases unmatched. The germline CDR1 and CDR2 sequences are SGHKS and YYEKEE (reference sequence). This CDR3 has 14 residues. In nucleotides, the CDR3 is TGTGCCAGCAGCTTGACAGGGGTGAGGACTGAAGCTTTCTTT. Residues: CASSLTGVRTEAFF. Supplemented by reference TRBV5-5 and TRBJ1-1, the full variable domain reads DAGVTQSPTHLIKTRGQQVTLRCSPISGHKSVSWYQQVLGQGPQFIFQYYEKEERGRGNFPDRFSARQFPNYSSELNVNALLLGDSALYLCASSLTGVRTEAFFGQGTRLTVV.

The V gene is TRBV24-1, the J gene TRBJ2-1; 8 bases align to TRBD2. Germline assignment: CDR1 KGHDR and CDR2 SFDVKD. This CDR3 is 17 amino acids long. Germline trimming cut 4 bases from V and 0 bases from J; bases unmatched to any gene: 7. This CDR3 reads CATSDVLAESSYNEQFF. CDR3 nucleotide sequence: TGTGCCACCAGTGACGTACTAGCGGAAAGCTCCTACAATGAGCAGTTCTTC.

The chain combines TRBV5-1 with TRBJ2-2; D remains unclear. Deletions cut 0 bases from V and 7 bases from J, with 7 bases between. From germline, CDR1 is SGHRS and CDR2 YFSETQ. The CDR3 spans 13 residues. Here the CDR3 reads CASSLVQIGELFF. CDR3 in DNA: TGCGCCAGCAGCTTGGTACAGATCGGGGAGCTGTTTTTT.

The chain has TRBV7-2 and TRBJ2-1; 12 positions match TRBD2. The J segment lost 13 bases and the V segment lost 1 base, leaving 5 bases of the junction unmatched. The germline gives CDR1 SGHTA, CDR2 FQGNSA. The CDR3 consists of 14 residues. The CDR3 DNA follows: TGTGCCAGCAGCTTAGGGCTAGCGGGGGGGCCCCAGTTCTTC. This gives the protein CASSLGLAGGPQFF.

There are a few counts of this clone. This chain links TRBV9 with TRBJ2-7, with D tentatively TRBD2 (5 bases). Germline V lookup: CDR1 SGDLS, CDR2 YYNGEE. V lost 1 base, J lost 5 bases, and 13 bases lay in between. The CDR3 runs 14 residues. CDR3: CASSVRWETNEQYF. DNA of the CDR3: TGTGCCAGCAGCGTACGGTGGGAGACGAACGAGCAGTACTTC.

The V call is TRBV6-5, the J call TRBJ2-5; 11 nucleotides line up with TRBD1. Trimming removed 7 bases from V and 1 base from J; junction bases left unmatched: 5. The germline gives CDR1 MNHEY, CDR2 SVGAGI. CDR3 length equals 15 residues. The CDR3: CASNWDRGSQETQYF. The CDR3 bases are TGTGCCAGCAATTGGGACAGGGGGTCCCAAGAGACCCAGTACTTC.

The genes are TRBV20-1 and TRBJ2-1; no firm D call. Trimming pared 3 bases from V and 5 bases from J, leaving 5 bases between. CDR1 is DFQATT and CDR2 is SNEGSKA in the germline V gene (reference sequence). The CDR3 runs to 11 residues. CDR3: CSARANNEQFF. In nucleotides, the CDR3 is TGCAGTGCTAGGGCCAACAATGAGCAGTTCTTC.

The gene calls are TRBV20-1 and TRBJ2-1, with 12 bases aligning to TRBD2. CDR3 length equals 15 residues. In germline, CDR1 is DFQATT, CDR2 SNEGSKA (reference sequence). The V and J ends lost 3 bases and 5 bases, in that order; junction bases with no gene match: 5. This chain's CDR3 is CSASTSGRLHNEQFF. The CDR3 DNA sequence: TGCAGTGCTAGTACTAGCGGGAGGCTCCACAATGAGCAGTTCTTC.